The 32 T cell receptor beta chains given below trace back to one sample, sequenced in a study of T-cell memory formation after mild COVID-19. TCRdb reprocessed the 5' RACE reads via MiXCR and lists one record per CDR3 protein. The repertoire holds 350,000 to 500,000 distinct CDR3 sequences, with about a sixth as singletons. Sequenced: PBMCs or a T cell subset sorted from them (not recorded which). These receptors came from a man aged 18-30 years who had mild COVID-19 (a few samples of this study predate the infection). Cell type and time point are not known.

The rearrangement uses TRBV9 and TRBJ1-1, with D possibly TRBD1 on 5 matching bases. Germline assignment: CDR1 SGDLS and CDR2 YYNGEE. Trimming removed 0 bases from V and 3 bases from J, with 12 bases in between. This CDR3 is 15 amino acids long. CDR3 protein: CASSVGPGRDTEAFF. CDR3 in DNA: TGTGCCAGCAGCGTAGGGCCGGGGCGAGACACTGAAGCTTTCTTT.

This clonotype was recorded many times. This CDR3 is CASSLNPSYNEQFF. CDR3 DNA: TGTGCCAGCAGCTTAAATCCGTCCTACAATGAGCAGTTCTTC. V and J are TRBV7-3 and TRBJ2-1; D is unclear. The CDR3 loop spans 14 amino acids. Germline V gives CDR1 SGHTA, CDR2 FQGTGA. Trimming took off 1 base at V and 1 base at J, with 5 bases between the two ends.

The chain employs TRBV5-1 and TRBJ2-2; the match to TRBD2 covers 7 bases. V trimming: 5 bases; J trimming: 1 base; junction bases outside the gene matches: 5. The germline CDR1 and CDR2 sequences are SGHRS and YFSETQ. CDR3 length equals 15 residues. The CDR3 region has the DNA TGCGCCAGCAGGTTTGCGGGGGAGAACACCGGGGAGCTGTTTTTT. Its protein product is CASRFAGENTGELFF.

V gene TRBV6-5 combines with J gene TRBJ2-2; D tentatively reads TRBD1 or TRBD2 (5 bases each). V lost 4 bases and J lost 4, with 10 bases in between. This CDR3 comprises 14 residues. The germline gives CDR1 MNHEY, CDR2 SVGAGI. CDR3 DNA: TGTGCCAGCAGTTCCCTTGGGGGCACCGGGGAGCTGTTTTTT. It is translated as CASSSLGGTGELFF.

On this clonotype itself: Given the absence of the conserved phenylalanine or tryptophan at the CDR3 end, a read error is likely. The chain combines TRBV15 with TRBJ2-5; D possibly corresponds to TRBD2 (5 bases). Germline loops: CDR1 LNHNV, CDR2 YYDKDF (reference sequence). This CDR3 is built from 12 residues. Trimming removed 1 base from V and 5 bases from J, with 5 bases in between. The CDR3 sequence: CATSRGRETQYL. The CDR3 bases are TGTGCCACCAGCAGAGGGAGGGAGACCCAGTACCTC.

The J gene is TRBJ2-7, the V gene TRBV12-3 or TRBV12-4, with D tentatively TRBD1 or TRBD2 (5 bases each). V shed 5 bases and J shed 3 bases, with 14 bases lying between them. The CDR3 extends over 14 amino acids. The CDR3 here is CASSTTGASYEQYF. In DNA form, the CDR3 reads TGTGCCAGCAGTACCACCGGGGCCAGCTACGAGCAGTACTTC.

The chain employs TRBV4-3 and TRBJ1-1; no definite D call. V was shortened by 0 bases and J by 8 bases, with 16 bases between the two germline ends. Germline V gives CDR1 LGHNA, CDR2 YSLEER. CDR3 length: 15 residues. The CDR3 reads CASSQDRRWRLEAFF. CDR3 sequence (DNA): TGCGCCAGCAGCCAAGATCGAAGGTGGCGGCTAGAAGCTTTCTTT.

This clonotype was seen more than once but under ten times. The chain combines TRBV12-3 or TRBV12-4 with TRBJ2-2; the D is unclear. V dropped 6 bases and J dropped 6 bases, with 17 bases sitting between them. This CDR3 spans 15 amino acids. The CDR3 region is CASSLADEGAGELFF. CDR3 in DNA: TGTGCCAGCAGCCTCGCGGATGAAGGCGCCGGGGAGCTGTTTTTT.

This clonotype has more than one count but fewer than ten. This chain links TRBV27 with TRBJ1-4; no reliable D call. From germline, CDR1 is MNHEY and CDR2 SMNVEV (reference sequence). Trimming took 6 bases from V and 10 from J, leaving 9 bases between them. This CDR3 is built from 11 residues. CDR3 coding DNA: TGTGCCAGCAGGAGAGGAGGAAAACTGTTTTTT. Its protein is CASRRGGKLFF.

The chain links TRBV11-3 to TRBJ2-5, with D possibly being TRBD2 (5 bases). The germline gives CDR1 SGHNT, CDR2 YENEEA. Deletions cut 5 bases from V and 5 bases from J, with 18 bases between. The CDR3 has 15 residues. The CDR3 reads CASSIGLSASETQYF. The CDR3 coding sequence is TGTGCCAGCAGCATAGGACTGTCAGCGAGCGAGACCCAGTACTTC.

The rearrangement uses TRBV6-2 or TRBV6-3 and TRBJ2-3; no clear D. V was trimmed by 8 bases and J by 4 bases, leaving 16 bases between them. The CDR3 consists of 14 residues. Germline V CDR1 and CDR2: MNHEY, SVGEGT. Written as DNA, the CDR3 is TGTGCCAGCGTTGGGGTGGATTTCCCAGATACGCAGTATTTT. Translation gives CASVGVDFPDTQYF.

V gene TRBV20-1 combines with J gene TRBJ2-3; D remains ambiguous. The germline gives CDR1 DFQATT, CDR2 SNEGSKA (reference sequence). The CDR3 is made up of 14 amino acids. Trimming removed 8 bases at V and 0 bases at J, with 15 bases between. CDR3 DNA sequence: TGCAGTACCACCCGCGGTTCAAGCACAGATACGCAGTATTTT. It encodes CSTTRGSSTDTQYF.

The table lists this clonotype with a count of one. The chain links TRBV2 to TRBJ2-5, with 7 nucleotides matching TRBD1. The CDR3 totals 15 residues. Germline V gives CDR1 SNHLY, CDR2 FYNNEI. The J segment lost 4 bases and the V segment lost 1 base, leaving 6 bases of the junction unmatched. CDR3 amino acids: CASSEDTGVVETQYF. DNA for the CDR3: TGTGCCAGCAGTGAAGACACAGGGGTCGTAGAGACCCAGTACTTC.

This clonotype occurred many times. The chain employs TRBV15 and TRBJ2-1; D call uncertain. The germline gives CDR1 LNHNV, CDR2 YYDKDF (reference sequence). The V and J ends lost 0 bases and 10 bases respectively, with 7 bases between them. The CDR3 sequence is 12 residues long. CDR3: CATSRDWTEQFF. Written as DNA, the CDR3 is TGTGCCACCAGCAGAGATTGGACCGAGCAGTTCTTC.

The chain joins TRBV7-9 to TRBJ2-2; 7 bases line up with TRBD2. CDR1 and CDR2 from the germline V gene are SEHNR and FQNEAQ (reference sequence). The V gene end was trimmed by 2 bases and the J gene end by 6 bases; junction bases not matched to a gene: 3. The length of the CDR3 is 14 residues. The CDR3 bases are TGTGCCAGCAGCTTACCGGGGGGACCCGGGGAGCTGTTTTTT. Protein: CASSLPGGPGELFF.

In this sample, this clonotype turned up many times. J is TRBJ2-1 and V is TRBV5-1, with 10 bases that match TRBD1. The length of the CDR3 is 15 residues. Germline V gene sequence: CDR1 SGHRS, CDR2 YFSETQ. V gave up 7 bases and J gave up 6 bases; unmatched junction bases: 10. The CDR3: CASRETGTGVNEQFF. The DNA of the CDR3 is TGCGCCAGCCGTGAAACCGGGACAGGGGTCAATGAGCAGTTCTTC.

This chain connects TRBV4-1 to TRBJ1-2; D remains ambiguous. Deletions cut 2 bases from V and 8 bases from J, with 15 bases between. The CDR3 runs to 14 residues. The germline gives CDR1 MGHRA, CDR2 YSYEKL. In DNA form, the CDR3 reads TGCGCCAGCAGCCAAACCTCAGGTGGCCTCGGCTACACCTTC. It codes for CASSQTSGGLGYTF.

The genes are TRBV3-1 and TRBJ2-5, with D perhaps given as TRBD1 or TRBD2 (5 bases each). There are 15 residues in the CDR3. V was shortened by 0 bases and J by 3 bases, with 11 bases between the two germline ends. The germline V gene encodes CDR1 LGHDT and CDR2 YNNKEL (reference sequence). The CDR3 DNA reads TGTGCCAGCAGCCAAGAGTCTATGGGGGAAGAGACCCAGTACTTC. Encoded protein: CASSQESMGEETQYF.

This clonotype occurred a few times. The J gene is TRBJ2-7, the V gene TRBV30, with a weak D call TRBD2 (5 bases). Looked up from germline, CDR1 is GTSNPN and CDR2 is SVGIG (reference sequence). CDR3 length: 15 amino acids. V shed 3 bases and J shed 2 bases, with 17 bases lying between them. The chain's CDR3 is CAWRRFTDSPYEQYF. The CDR3 region has the DNA TGTGCCTGGAGGAGGTTTACGGACTCCCCCTACGAGCAGTACTTC.

J is TRBJ1-3 and V is TRBV4-3, with 7 bases identical to TRBD1. The CDR3 is 20 amino acids. Trimming cost V 0 bases and J 2 bases; bases outside gene matches: 16. Germline-derived CDR1 and CDR2 are LGHNA and YSLEER. DNA of the CDR3: TGCGCCAGCAGCCAAGATGTAGGGGCAGGGGGAACTGGTGCTGGAAACACCATATATTTT. It is translated as CASSQDVGAGGTGAGNTIYF.

The gene calls are TRBV23-1 and TRBJ2-7; unclear D gene. TRBV23-1 is placed among ORFs of uncertain function. CDR3 length: 11 residues. The V gene lost 2 bases and the J gene lost 3 bases, with 2 bases spanning the gap. In DNA, the CDR3 is TGCGCCAGCAGTCAACGCTACGAGCAGTACGTC. Its translation: CASSQRYEQYV.

The table lists this clonotype with a few counts. The chain carries TRBV6-5 and TRBJ2-5, with 12 bases aligning to TRBD1. The CDR3 has 14 amino acids. Looked up from germline, CDR1 is MNHEY and CDR2 is SVGAGI. Trimming took 8 bases from V and 4 from J; bases not matched to a gene: 5. The CDR3 is CASGGQGALETQYF. Written as DNA, the CDR3 is TGTGCCAGCGGGGGACAGGGGGCTTTAGAGACCCAGTACTTC.

The rearrangement uses TRBV5-6 and TRBJ1-2, with D unresolved. Germline loops: CDR1 SGHDT, CDR2 YYEEEE. This CDR3 region has 11 residues. The ends were cut back, 3 bases at V and 5 bases at J, with 5 bases in the middle. In DNA form, the CDR3 reads TGTGCCAGCAGCTATGTTTATGGCTACACCTTC. This gives the protein CASSYVYGYTF.

The chain uses TRBV3-1 and TRBJ2-1, with D tentatively TRBD1 (6 bases). The CDR3 length is 14 residues. Trimming cost V 1 base and J 6 bases, with 10 bases left between them. Germline assignment: CDR1 LGHDT and CDR2 YNNKEL (reference sequence). CDR3: CASSQGDRLNEQFF. The CDR3 DNA sequence: TGTGCCAGCAGCCAAGGCGACAGGCTCAATGAGCAGTTCTTC.

V is TRBV19 and J is TRBJ2-7; no clear D gene. Germline V gene sequence: CDR1 LNHDA, CDR2 SQIVND (reference sequence). V was trimmed by 7 bases and J by 6 bases, leaving 13 bases between them. The CDR3 covers 12 residues. CDR3 sequence reads: CASMDGPGEQYF. The CDR3 DNA reads as TGTGCCAGTATGGACGGACCAGGCGAGCAGTACTTC.

This clonotype was seen a few times. The chain links TRBV15 to TRBJ1-6, with 9 bases identical to TRBD1. The CDR3 is 14 amino acids. The J segment lost 9 bases and the V segment lost 5 bases, leaving 5 bases of the junction unmatched. From germline, CDR1 is LNHNV and CDR2 YYDKDF (reference sequence). The CDR3 spells CATSLTGGTSPLHF. The CDR3 nucleotides read TGTGCCACCAGCTTGACAGGGGGTACTTCACCCCTCCACTTT. The full variable domain, completed using reference TRBV15 and TRBJ1-6, is DAMVIQNPRYQVTQFGKPVTLSCSQTLNHNVMYWYQQKSSQAPKLLFHYYDKDFNNEADTPDNFQSRRPNTSFCFLDIRSPGLGDTAMYLCATSLTGGTSPLHFGNGTRLTVT.

To note about this clonotype: Germline and junction disagree at one end, which may indicate a read error. The V and J genes are TRBV6-5 and TRBJ1-2; 9 bases map to TRBD1. In germline, CDR1 is MNHEY, CDR2 SVGAGI. CDR3 size: 15 residues. For the CDR3, the DNA is TGTGCCAGCAGTTACTACGGGACAGGGAACTATTGCTACACCTTC. It yields the protein CASSYYGTGNYCYTF.

The J gene is TRBJ2-3, the V gene TRBV20-1; 12 positions match TRBD2. The CDR3 is 16 amino acids. V was clipped by 5 bases and J by 6 bases; unmatched bases: 12. CDR1 and CDR2 from the germline V gene are DFQATT and SNEGSKA (reference sequence). The CDR3: CSAPRGLAGGRDTQYF. The CDR3 region has the DNA TGCAGTGCTCCTCGAGGGCTAGCGGGGGGGAGGGATACGCAGTATTTT.

This chain uses TRBV21-1 with TRBJ2-5; TRBD1, the D gene given by the table, was not confirmed from the DNA. TRBV21-1 is recorded as a pseudogene. This CDR3 is built from 16 residues. The chain's CDR3 is CASSKEEGTAQETQYF. CDR3 DNA: TGTGCCAGCAGCAAAGAGGAGGGGACAGCTCAAGAGACCCAGTACTTC.

The J gene is TRBJ1-6, the V gene TRBV3-1, with D perhaps TRBD1 (5 bases). Trimming removed 7 bases from V and 10 bases from J, with 17 bases in between. The germline V gene has CDR1 LGHDT and CDR2 YNNKEL (reference sequence). This CDR3 is 14 amino acids long. The CDR3 is CASTPTLRGSPLHF. In nucleotides, the CDR3 is TGTGCCAGCACCCCGACCCTCCGGGGCTCACCCCTCCACTTT.

The chain uses TRBV7-9 and TRBJ2-5; D may be TRBD2 (6 bases). V lost 6 bases, J lost 1 base, and 15 bases lay in between. CDR1 and CDR2 from the germline V gene are SEHNR and FQNEAQ (reference sequence). This CDR3 region has 15 residues. CDR3 sequence reads: CASSYNPGSQETQYF. CDR3 in DNA: TGTGCCAGCAGTTACAACCCCGGGAGCCAAGAGACCCAGTACTTC. Drawing the rest from reference TRBV7-9 and TRBJ2-5, the complete variable domain is DTGVSQNPRHKITKRGQNVTFRCDPISEHNRLYWYRQTLGQGPEFLTYFQNEAQLEKSRLLSDRFSAERPKGSFSTLEIQRTEQGDSAMYLCASSYNPGSQETQYFGPGTRLLVL.

This sequence joins TRBV6-2 or TRBV6-3 and TRBJ2-7; D not resolved. The germline V and J ends were trimmed by 6 bases and 2 bases, with 14 bases remaining between them. CDR1 is MNHEY and CDR2 is SVGEGT in the germline V gene. The CDR3 sequence is 14 residues long. The CDR3 sequence: CASRWIMNPYEQYF. The DNA for the CDR3 is TGTGCCAGCAGGTGGATCATGAACCCCTACGAGCAGTACTTC.